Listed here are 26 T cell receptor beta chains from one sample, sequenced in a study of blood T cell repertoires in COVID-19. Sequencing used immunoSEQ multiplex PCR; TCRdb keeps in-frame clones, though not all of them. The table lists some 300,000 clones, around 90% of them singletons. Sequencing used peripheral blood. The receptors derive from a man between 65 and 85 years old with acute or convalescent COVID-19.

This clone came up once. The CDR3 loop is CASSVGGGKEKLFF. In nucleotides, the CDR3 is TGTGCCAGCTCCGTCGGTGGGGGCAAAGAAAAACTGTTTTTT. The rearrangement links TRBV2 to TRBJ1-4; the D gene is possibly TRBD1 (6 bases). The CDR3 spans 14 residues. The V end lost 8 bases, the J end lost 8 bases, and 18 bases lay between the germline ends. Germline V gene data show CDR1 as SNHLY and CDR2 as FYNNEI.

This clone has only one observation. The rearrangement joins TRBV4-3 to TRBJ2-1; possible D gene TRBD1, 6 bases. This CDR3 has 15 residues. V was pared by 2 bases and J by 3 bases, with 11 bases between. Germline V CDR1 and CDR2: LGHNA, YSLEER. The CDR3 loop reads CASSQIRGFYNEQFF. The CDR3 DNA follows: TGCGCCAGCAGCCAAATCAGGGGTTTCTACAATGAGCAGTTCTTC.

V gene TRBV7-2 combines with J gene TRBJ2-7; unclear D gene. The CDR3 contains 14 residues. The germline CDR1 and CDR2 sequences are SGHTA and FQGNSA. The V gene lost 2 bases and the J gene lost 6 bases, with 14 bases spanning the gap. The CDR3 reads CASSLFSRMGEQYF. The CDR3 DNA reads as TGTGCCAGCAGCTTATTTTCCAGGATGGGCGAGCAGTACTTC.

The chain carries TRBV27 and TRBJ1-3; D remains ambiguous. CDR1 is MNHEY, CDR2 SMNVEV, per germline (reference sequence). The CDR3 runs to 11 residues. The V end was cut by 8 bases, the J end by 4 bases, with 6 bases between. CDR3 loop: CASRAGNTIYF. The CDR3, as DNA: TGTGCCAGCCGCGCCGGAAACACCATATATTTT.

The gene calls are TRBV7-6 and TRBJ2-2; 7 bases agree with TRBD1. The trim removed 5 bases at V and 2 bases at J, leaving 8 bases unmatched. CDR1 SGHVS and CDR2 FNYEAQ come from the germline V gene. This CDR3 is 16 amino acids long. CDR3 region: CASSPIQGTNTGELFF. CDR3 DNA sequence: TGTGCCAGCAGCCCTATACAGGGGACCAACACCGGGGAGCTGTTTTTT.

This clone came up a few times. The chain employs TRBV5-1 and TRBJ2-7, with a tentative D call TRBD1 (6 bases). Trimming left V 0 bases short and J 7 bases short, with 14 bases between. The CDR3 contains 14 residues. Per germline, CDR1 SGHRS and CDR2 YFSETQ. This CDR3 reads CASSLETGFREQYF. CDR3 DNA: TGCGCCAGCAGCTTGGAAACAGGGTTTAGGGAGCAGTACTTC.

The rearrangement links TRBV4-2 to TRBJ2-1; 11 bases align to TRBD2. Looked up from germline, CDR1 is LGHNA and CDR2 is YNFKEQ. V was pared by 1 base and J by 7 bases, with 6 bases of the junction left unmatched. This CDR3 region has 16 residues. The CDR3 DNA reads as TGTGCCAGCAGCCAAGCCGCTAGCGGGGGGAAAAATGAGCAGTTCTTC. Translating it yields CASSQAASGGKNEQFF.

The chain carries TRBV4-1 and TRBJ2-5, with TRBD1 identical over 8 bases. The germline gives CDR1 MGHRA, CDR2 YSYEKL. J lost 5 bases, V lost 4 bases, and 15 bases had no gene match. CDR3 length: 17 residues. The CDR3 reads CASSPGGSAGGMETQYF. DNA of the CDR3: TGCGCCAGCAGCCCCGGGGGCAGTGCAGGGGGCATGGAGACCCAGTACTTC.

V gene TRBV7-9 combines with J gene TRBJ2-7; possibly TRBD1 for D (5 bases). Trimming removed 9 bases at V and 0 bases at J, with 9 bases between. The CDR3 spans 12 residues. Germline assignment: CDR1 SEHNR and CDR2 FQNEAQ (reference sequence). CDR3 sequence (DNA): TGTGCCAGGACAGATAGCTCCTACGAGCAGTACTTC. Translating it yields CARTDSSYEQYF.

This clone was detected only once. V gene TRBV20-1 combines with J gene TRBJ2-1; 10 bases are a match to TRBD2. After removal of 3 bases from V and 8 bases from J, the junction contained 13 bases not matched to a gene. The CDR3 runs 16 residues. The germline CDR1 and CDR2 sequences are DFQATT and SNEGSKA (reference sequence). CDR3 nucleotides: TGCAGTGCTAGTTATGTCCCTAGCGGGAGTGTGGATGAGCAGTTCTTC. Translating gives CSASYVPSGSVDEQFF.

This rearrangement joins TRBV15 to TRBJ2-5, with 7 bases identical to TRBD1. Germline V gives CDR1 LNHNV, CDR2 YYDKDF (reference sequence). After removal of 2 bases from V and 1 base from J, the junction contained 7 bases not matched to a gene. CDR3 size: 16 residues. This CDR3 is CATSRSLGTVQETQYF. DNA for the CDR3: TGTGCCACCAGCAGATCCCTAGGGACAGTCCAAGAGACCCAGTACTTC.

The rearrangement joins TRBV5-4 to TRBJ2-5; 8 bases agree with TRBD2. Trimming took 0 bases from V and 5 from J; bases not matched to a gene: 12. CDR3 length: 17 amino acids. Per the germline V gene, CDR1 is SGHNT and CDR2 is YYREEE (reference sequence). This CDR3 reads CASSLAPTSGMGETQYF. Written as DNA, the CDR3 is TGTGCCAGCAGCTTGGCCCCTACTAGCGGTATGGGGGAGACCCAGTACTTC.

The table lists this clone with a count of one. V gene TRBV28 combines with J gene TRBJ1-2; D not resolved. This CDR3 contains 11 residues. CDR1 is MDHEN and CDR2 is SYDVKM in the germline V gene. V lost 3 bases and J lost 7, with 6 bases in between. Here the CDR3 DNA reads TGTGCCAGCAGTTTTTGGAGTGGCTACACCTTC. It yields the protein CASSFWSGYTF.

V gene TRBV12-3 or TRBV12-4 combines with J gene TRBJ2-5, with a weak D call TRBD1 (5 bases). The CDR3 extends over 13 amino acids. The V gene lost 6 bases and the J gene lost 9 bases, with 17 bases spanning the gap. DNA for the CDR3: TGTGCCAGCAGCCGCGGCAGGGTTGTACCCCAGTACTTC. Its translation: CASSRGRVVPQYF.

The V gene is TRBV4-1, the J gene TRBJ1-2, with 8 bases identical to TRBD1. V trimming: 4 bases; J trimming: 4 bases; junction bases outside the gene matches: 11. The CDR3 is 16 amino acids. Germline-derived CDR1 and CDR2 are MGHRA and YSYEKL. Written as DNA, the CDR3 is TGCGCCAGCAGCCCTACGGACAGGGAGGTAGTCTATGGCTACACCTTC. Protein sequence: CASSPTDREVVYGYTF.

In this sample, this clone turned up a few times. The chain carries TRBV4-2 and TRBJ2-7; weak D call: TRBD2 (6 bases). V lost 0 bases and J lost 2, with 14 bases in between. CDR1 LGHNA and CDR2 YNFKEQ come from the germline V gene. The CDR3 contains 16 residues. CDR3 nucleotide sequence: TGTGCCAGCAGCCAAGATCGGGACTGGACCGCCTACGAGCAGTACTTC. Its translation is CASSQDRDWTAYEQYF.

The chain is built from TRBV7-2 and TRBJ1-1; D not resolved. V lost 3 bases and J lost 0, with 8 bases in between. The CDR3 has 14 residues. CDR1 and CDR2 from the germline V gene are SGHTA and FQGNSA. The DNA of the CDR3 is TGTGCCAGCAGCTTGGAGGGATTGAACACTGAAGCTTTCTTT. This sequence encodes CASSLEGLNTEAFF.

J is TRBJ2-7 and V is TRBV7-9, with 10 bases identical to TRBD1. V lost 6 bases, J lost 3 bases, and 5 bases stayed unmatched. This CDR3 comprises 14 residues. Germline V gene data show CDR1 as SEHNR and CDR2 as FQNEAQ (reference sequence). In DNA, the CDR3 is TGTGCCAGCAGGCCCCGGGACAGGGGCTACGAGCAGTACTTC. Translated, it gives CASRPRDRGYEQYF.

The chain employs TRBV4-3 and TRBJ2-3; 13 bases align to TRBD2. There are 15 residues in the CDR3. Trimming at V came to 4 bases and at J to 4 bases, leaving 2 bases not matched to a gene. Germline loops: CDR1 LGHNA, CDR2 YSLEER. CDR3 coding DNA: TGCGCCAGCAGCCTACTAGCGGGAGGGCCAGATACGCAGTATTTT. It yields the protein CASSLLAGGPDTQYF.

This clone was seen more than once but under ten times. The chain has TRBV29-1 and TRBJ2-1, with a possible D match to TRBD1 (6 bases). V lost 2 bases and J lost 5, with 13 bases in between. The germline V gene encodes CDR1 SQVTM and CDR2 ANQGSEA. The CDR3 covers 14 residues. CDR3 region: CSVETWTDDNEQFF. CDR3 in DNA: TGCAGCGTTGAAACTTGGACAGACGACAATGAGCAGTTCTTC.

Written as DNA, the CDR3 is TGTGCCAGCAGTTCGCAGGGGGGAGAAGAGACCCAGTACTTC. Its translation is CASSSQGGEETQYF. The chain links TRBV28 to TRBJ2-5, with a weak D call TRBD1 (7 bases). The CDR3 runs to 14 residues. Germline-derived CDR1 and CDR2 are MDHEN and SYDVKM. Trimming took off 4 bases at V and 3 bases at J, with 12 bases between the two ends.

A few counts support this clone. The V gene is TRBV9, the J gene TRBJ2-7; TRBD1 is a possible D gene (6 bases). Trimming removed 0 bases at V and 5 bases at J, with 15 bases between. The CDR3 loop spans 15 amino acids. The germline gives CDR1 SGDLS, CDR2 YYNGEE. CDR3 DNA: TGTGCCAGCAGCGTAGGGGCGTGGGGGCAGGACGAGCAGTACTTC. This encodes CASSVGAWGQDEQYF.

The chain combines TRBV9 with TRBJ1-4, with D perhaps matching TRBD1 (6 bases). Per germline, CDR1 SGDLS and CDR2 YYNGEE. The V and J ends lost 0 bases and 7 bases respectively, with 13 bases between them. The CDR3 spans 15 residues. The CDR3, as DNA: TGTGCCAGCAGCGTAGCGGCAGGGGTACGTGAAAAACTGTTTTTT. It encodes CASSVAAGVREKLFF.

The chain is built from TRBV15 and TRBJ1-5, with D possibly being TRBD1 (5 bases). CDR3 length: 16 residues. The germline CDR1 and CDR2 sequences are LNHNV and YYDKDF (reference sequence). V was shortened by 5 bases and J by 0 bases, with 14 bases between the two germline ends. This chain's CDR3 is CATSPRRQTSNQPQHF. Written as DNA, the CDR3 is TGTGCCACCAGCCCCCGGAGACAGACTAGCAATCAGCCCCAGCATTTT.

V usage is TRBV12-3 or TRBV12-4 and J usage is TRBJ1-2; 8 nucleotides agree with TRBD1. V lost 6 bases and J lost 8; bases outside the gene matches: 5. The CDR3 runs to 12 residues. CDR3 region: CASRAAGGGYTF. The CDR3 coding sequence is TGTGCCAGCAGAGCCGCAGGGGGCGGCTACACCTTC.

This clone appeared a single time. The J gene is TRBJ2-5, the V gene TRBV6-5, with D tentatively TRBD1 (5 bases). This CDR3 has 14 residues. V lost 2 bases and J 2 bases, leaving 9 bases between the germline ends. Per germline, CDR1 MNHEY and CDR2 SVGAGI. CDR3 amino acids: CASSYGAGQETQYF. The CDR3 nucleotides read TGTGCCAGCAGTTACGGGGCAGGACAAGAGACCCAGTACTTC.